This T cell receptor beta chain was observed in a study of shared clonotypes between healthy human individuals. Study details: Each donor's CD4 naive and CD4 memory cells filled three plates apiece, CD8 naive two, and CD8 memory one. General study findings and limits: Among several donors, approximately 5% of naive CD4 clonotypes were found in common.

As concerns this clone: Its antigen remains unidentified.

CD4+ cells were split into CD45RA+ naive and CD45RA-negative memory subsets. Several immunoSEQ plates held equal portions of the genomic DNA taken from each subset. The table came from immunoSEQ multiplex PCR; TCRdb's copy has only in-frame clones and leaves some out. The data contain approximately 1,000,000 clones, roughly 74% of them seen just once; the ten biggest clones take up 0.5% to 0.6%. The CDR3 loop spans 14 amino acids. J was trimmed by 4 bases and V by 6 bases; bases with no gene match: 2. In germline, CDR1 is MNHNS, CDR2 SASEGT. The sequence derives from a man between 18 and 35 years old in good health. Some clones in this sample may be carry-over from other donors' samples. Sequencing used memory CD4+ T cells from PBMCs. Subset in this sample: CD45RA-negative fraction. This rearrangement joins TRBV6-1 to TRBJ1-5, with 11 bases lining up with TRBD1. The CDR3 bases are TGTGCCAGCAGCGGACAGGGGGCGAATCAGCCCCAGCATTTT. Amino acid sequence: CASSGQGANQPQHF.